A single sample gave rise to the 5 T cell receptor beta chains below, sequenced in a study of T cells in localized non-small cell lung cancer. TCRdb's copy holds only in-frame clones and misses some; the assay was immunoSEQ multiplex PCR. The sample consists of around 79,000 clones, over 70% of them appearing once. The sample here was PBMCs, taken before any cancer treatment. The receptors originated from a man between 40 and 70 years old with stage II squamous cell lung carcinoma.

CDR3 bases: TGTGCCAGTAGTGCCCGGGACAGGGGGCTCGTCACTGAAGCTTTCTTT. Residues: CASSARDRGLVTEAFF. V and J are TRBV19 and TRBJ1-1; TRBD1 aligns across 12 bases. This CDR3 region has 16 residues. Per germline, CDR1 LNHDA and CDR2 SQIVND (reference sequence). Trimming cost V 5 bases and J 4 bases; bases outside gene matches: 8.

This chain links TRBV4-3 with TRBJ1-2; D remains ambiguous. Germline V gives CDR1 LGHNA, CDR2 YSLEER. V was clipped by 0 bases and J by 8 bases, with 13 bases between them. This CDR3 contains 14 residues. The CDR3: CASSQDRGRQGYTF. The CDR3 DNA follows: TGCGCCAGCAGCCAAGATCGCGGCAGGCAGGGCTACACCTTC.

The V call is TRBV6-6, the J call TRBJ2-7; no clear D. The germline gives CDR1 MNHNY, CDR2 SVGAGI (reference sequence). V lost 4 bases, J lost 4 bases, and 8 bases lay in between. This CDR3 contains 12 residues. CDR3 sequence: CASSSSSYEQYF. Written as DNA, the CDR3 is TGTGCCAGCAGTTCCTCCTCTTACGAGCAGTACTTC.

This clone was recorded a few times. The rearrangement joins TRBV4-2 to TRBJ1-1, with unresolved D. CDR1 is LGHNA and CDR2 is YNFKEQ in the germline V gene. With 1 base removed from V and 6 bases from J, the gap between germline ends came to 9 bases. The CDR3 totals 13 residues. The CDR3 DNA reads as TGTGCCAGCAGCCAAGTCCATACACCTGAAGCTTTCTTT. Protein product: CASSQVHTPEAFF.

The chain couples TRBV6-5 to TRBJ1-5, with TRBD1 matching over 8 bases. The CDR3 spans 13 residues. V shed 4 bases and J 6 bases; nucleotides not matched to a gene: 2. Germline V gene sequence: CDR1 MNHEY, CDR2 SVGAGI. CDR3: CASSSGGSQPQHF. For the CDR3, the DNA is TGTGCCAGCAGTTCAGGGGGCAGTCAGCCCCAGCATTTT.